Listed here are 22 T cell receptor beta chains from one sample, sequenced in a study of blood T cell repertoires in COVID-19. Sequencing was performed with immunoSEQ multiplex PCR; in TCRdb, only in-frame clones are kept and a portion is missing. The table includes around 140,000 clones, roughly 87% detected once. The sample consisted of peripheral blood. Every receptor here comes from a woman aged 45-65 years with acute or convalescent COVID-19.

V gene TRBV7-3 combines with J gene TRBJ2-7; 9 bases are a match to TRBD2. CDR3 length equals 15 residues. Germline lookup yields CDR1 SGHTA and CDR2 FQGTGA. V shed 2 bases, J shed 4 bases, and the junction held 6 bases outside the gene matches. CDR3 in DNA: TGTGCCAGCAGCTTAGCGGGGGGGATTCTTTACGAGCAGTACTTC. It codes for CASSLAGGILYEQYF.

The chain links TRBV12-3 or TRBV12-4 to TRBJ1-1, with 7 bases aligning to TRBD1. This CDR3 has 13 amino acids. J gave up 1 base and V 7 bases, and 3 bases lay outside the gene matches. The CDR3: CASIRTGNTEAFF. The CDR3 DNA reads as TGTGCCAGCATTAGGACAGGGAACACTGAAGCTTTCTTT.

The rearrangement links TRBV24-1 to TRBJ1-1; 9 bases match TRBD1. J was trimmed by 4 bases and V by 4 bases; bases with no gene match: 9. CDR1 is KGHDR and CDR2 is SFDVKD in the germline V gene. This CDR3 has 16 residues. As DNA, the CDR3 is TGTGCCACCAGTGACTCCGGACAGGGGAGGACCACTGAAGCTTTCTTT. Its translation: CATSDSGQGRTTEAFF.

This clone was observed once. The chain couples TRBV11-2 to TRBJ1-5, with D possibly matching TRBD1 (5 bases). Germline V gives CDR1 SGHAT, CDR2 FQNNGV. Deletions cut 0 bases from V and 6 bases from J, with 9 bases between. CDR3 length equals 14 residues. The CDR3 region is CASSLEGRVQPQHF. DNA of the CDR3: TGTGCCAGCAGCTTAGAGGGCAGGGTTCAGCCCCAGCATTTT.

This chain connects TRBV19 to TRBJ2-2, with TRBD2 matching over 10 bases. The CDR3 spans 17 residues. J lost 6 bases, V lost 4 bases, and 11 bases had no gene match. Germline CDR1 LNHDA, CDR2 SQIVND (reference sequence). CDR3 DNA: TGTGCCAGTAGTACTTACTATCAGCGGGAGGGCTCCGGGGAGCTGTTTTTT. Translated, it gives CASSTYYQREGSGELFF.

The rearrangement joins TRBV6-6 to TRBJ2-2, with 7 positions matching TRBD2. The CDR3 spans 14 residues. Trimming cost V 7 bases and J 3 bases; bases outside gene matches: 5. Germline assignment: CDR1 MNHNY and CDR2 SVGAGI (reference sequence). The CDR3 region has the DNA TGTGCCAGCAACGGGGGGACCTACACCGGGGAGCTGTTTTTT. Its protein is CASNGGTYTGELFF.

The J gene is TRBJ2-4, the V gene TRBV19, with D tentatively TRBD2 (7 bases). The length of the CDR3 is 14 residues. Germline CDR1 is LNHDA and CDR2 is SQIVND (reference sequence). V gave up 1 base and J gave up 8 bases, with 12 bases separating them. The chain's CDR3 is CASSIAAGADIQYF. As DNA, the CDR3 is TGTGCCAGTAGTATAGCTGCGGGGGCCGACATTCAGTACTTC.

The V call is TRBV10-3, the J call TRBJ1-1; 8 bases are a match to TRBD1. The CDR3 extends over 14 amino acids. After removal of 6 bases from V and 7 bases from J, the junction contained 10 bases not matched to a gene. CDR1 ENHRY and CDR2 SYGVKD come from the germline V gene. The CDR3 sequence: CAISLTGEGVEAFF. Written as DNA, the CDR3 is TGTGCCATCAGCCTGACAGGGGAGGGGGTTGAAGCTTTCTTT.

The chain combines TRBV6-5 with TRBJ1-2; D is uncertain. Between the trimmed V and J ends, which lost 7 bases and 2 bases, there was a span of 8 bases. The CDR3 spans 12 residues. CDR1 is MNHEY, CDR2 SVGAGI, per germline. The CDR3 DNA is TGTGCCAGCAATAGAGGGAACTATGGCTACACCTTC. Protein: CASNRGNYGYTF.

V usage is TRBV5-1 and J usage is TRBJ2-3, with D maybe TRBD2 (5 bases). The CDR3 runs 14 residues. Per germline, CDR1 SGHRS and CDR2 YFSETQ. V was shortened by 2 bases and J by 2 bases, with 9 bases between the two germline ends. The CDR3 region is CASSFGLITDTQYF. DNA for the CDR3: TGCGCCAGCAGCTTCGGACTTATCACAGATACGCAGTATTTT.

The chain couples TRBV3-1 (or the pseudogene TRBV3-2) to TRBJ2-3, with 7 bases that match TRBD2. Looked up from germline, CDR1 is LGHDT and CDR2 is YNNKEL (reference sequence). The CDR3 loop spans 15 amino acids. Trimming removed 1 base from V and 1 base from J; junction bases left unmatched: 2. In DNA, the CDR3 is TGTGCCAGCAGCCAAGGGGCGGGGGGCACAGATACGCAGTATTTT. The encoded protein is CASSQGAGGTDTQYF.

This chain uses TRBV7-3 with TRBJ2-2; 10 bases match TRBD1. This CDR3 comprises 18 residues. The junction had 8 bases not matched to a gene; V was cut back by 1 base and J by 3 bases. CDR1 SGHTA and CDR2 FQGTGA come from the germline V gene. Here the CDR3 reads CASSLIGQGGLDTGELFF. The CDR3 nucleotides are TGTGCCAGCAGCTTAATCGGACAGGGGGGTCTAGACACCGGGGAGCTGTTTTTT.

The chain recombines TRBV5-5 with TRBJ1-1; the D gene is possibly TRBD1 (6 bases). The CDR3 totals 15 residues. V was clipped by 4 bases and J by 5 bases, with 18 bases between them. Germline V gene lookup returns CDR1 SGHKS and CDR2 YYEKEE (reference sequence). The chain's CDR3 is CASSPIRTAGTEAFF. CDR3 DNA sequence: TGTGCCAGCAGCCCTATTAGGACAGCCGGGACTGAAGCTTTCTTT.

The chain has TRBV30 and TRBJ2-1, with 13 bases lining up with TRBD2. CDR3 length: 16 residues. CDR1 GTSNPN and CDR2 SVGIG come from the germline V gene (reference sequence). The V segment lost 2 bases and the J segment 6 bases; nucleotides outside the gene matches: 7. This CDR3 is CAWSYTRTSGGNEQFF. The CDR3 nucleotides are TGTGCCTGGAGTTACACCCGGACTAGCGGGGGCAATGAGCAGTTCTTC. The whole variable domain, filled in from reference TRBV30 and TRBJ2-1, reads SQTIHQWPATLVQPVGSPLSLECTVEGTSNPNLYWYRQAAGRGLQLLFYSVGIGQISSEVPQNLSASRPQDRQFILSSKKLLLSDSGFYLCAWSYTRTSGGNEQFFGPGTRLTVL.

This sequence joins TRBV19 and TRBJ2-7; 10 bases fit TRBD2. V dropped 7 bases and J dropped 2; count of bases not matched to a gene: 8. The germline V gene encodes CDR1 LNHDA and CDR2 SQIVND (reference sequence). The CDR3 sequence is 15 residues long. CDR3 nucleotide sequence: TGTGCCAGTAAGGACCGGACTAGCGGTACCTACGAGCAGTACTTC. Translating gives CASKDRTSGTYEQYF. The full variable domain, in which reference TRBV19 and TRBJ2-7 provide the parts outside the CDR3, is DGGITQSPKYLFRKEGQNVTLSCEQNLNHDAMYWYRQDPGQGLRLIYYSQIVNDFQKGDIAEGYSVSREKKESFPLTVTSAQKNPTAFYLCASKDRTSGTYEQYFGPGTRLTVT.

The chain couples TRBV19 to TRBJ1-2, with 9 nucleotides matching TRBD1. The CDR3 spans 15 residues. The V gene's germline CDR1 is LNHDA and CDR2 SQIVND (reference sequence). After removal of 3 bases from V and 2 bases from J, the junction contained 4 bases not matched to a gene. The CDR3 is CASSMGTGRNYGYTF. CDR3 in DNA: TGTGCCAGTAGTATGGGGACAGGGAGAAACTATGGCTACACCTTC. Full variable domain (missing parts from reference TRBV19 and TRBJ1-2): DGGITQSPKYLFRKEGQNVTLSCEQNLNHDAMYWYRQDPGQGLRLIYYSQIVNDFQKGDIAEGYSVSREKKESFPLTVTSAQKNPTAFYLCASSMGTGRNYGYTFGSGTRLTVV.

The V gene is TRBV2, the J gene TRBJ1-2; D uncertain. CDR1 SNHLY and CDR2 FYNNEI come from the germline V gene. CDR3 length: 13 residues. V was trimmed by 3 bases and J by 3 bases, leaving 8 bases between them. CDR3 in DNA: TGTGCCAGCAGTGATCAGGAAGACTATGGCTACACCTTC. Its translation is CASSDQEDYGYTF.

This rearrangement joins TRBV28 to TRBJ2-3; the match to TRBD2 covers 11 bases. V trimming: 2 bases; J trimming: 0 bases; junction bases outside the gene matches: 7. CDR1 MDHEN and CDR2 SYDVKM come from the germline V gene. This CDR3 spans 18 amino acids. The CDR3 DNA sequence: TGTGCCAGCAGTTTACCTAGCGGGAGGCCCATCAGCACAGATACGCAGTATTTT. This gives the protein CASSLPSGRPISTDTQYF.

The chain joins TRBV6-6 to TRBJ2-7, with 13 positions matching TRBD2. Germline V gene lookup returns CDR1 MNHNY and CDR2 SVGAGI (reference sequence). The CDR3 runs 17 residues. Trimming at V came to 5 bases and at J to 1 base, leaving 8 bases not matched to a gene. The CDR3 is CASSHPGLAGESYEQYF. CDR3 nucleotides: TGTGCCAGCAGTCATCCTGGACTAGCGGGGGAATCCTACGAGCAGTACTTC.

This clone was detected once. The V and J genes are TRBV7-7 and TRBJ2-2; no clear D gene. Per the germline V gene, CDR1 is SSHAT and CDR2 is FNYEAQ (reference sequence). This CDR3 region has 14 residues. V was trimmed by 9 bases and J by 0 bases, leaving 11 bases between them. Here the CDR3 reads CASGPSANTGELFF. CDR3 sequence (DNA): TGTGCCAGTGGGCCTTCCGCGAACACCGGGGAGCTGTTTTTT.

V and J are TRBV6-1 and TRBJ1-1; possible D gene TRBD1, 5 bases. Looked up from germline, CDR1 is MNHNS and CDR2 is SASEGT. The germline V and J ends were trimmed by 2 bases and 3 bases, with 10 bases remaining between them. The CDR3 is made up of 14 amino acids. The CDR3 DNA reads as TGTGCCAGCAGTGAACTGAAGGGGTACACTGAAGCTTTCTTT. This encodes CASSELKGYTEAFF.

This chain joins TRBV30 and TRBJ1-1; D might be TRBD1 (5 bases). The CDR3 sequence is 14 residues long. Germline V gives CDR1 GTSNPN, CDR2 SVGIG (reference sequence). The germline V and J ends were trimmed by 0 bases and 2 bases, with 10 bases remaining between them. CDR3 in amino acids: CAWSVQADNTEAFF. CDR3 in DNA: TGTGCCTGGAGTGTACAGGCGGATAACACTGAAGCTTTCTTT.